These 10 T cell receptor beta chains were sequenced from one sample in a study of CD8 T cells in ankylosing spondylitis. TCRdb analysed the 5' RACE reads with MiXCR anew, one entry per CDR3 protein. The sample consists of about 260,000 distinct CDR3 sequences, 20% to 30% of them appearing once. Source material: blood, either unsorted or a sorted T cell fraction (not recorded which). These receptors were collected from a male donor with ankylosing spondylitis or in good health (not recorded which).

This clonotype was recorded a few times. The CDR3 nucleotides are TGCAGTGCTAGAAGTGCAGGGATGGCTAAGTACTTC. Translation gives CSARSAGMAKYF. The rearrangement joins TRBV20-1 to TRBJ2-7; D might be TRBD1 (5 bases). The CDR3 has 12 amino acids. The V end was cut by 2 bases, the J end by 11 bases, with 16 bases between. Germline loops: CDR1 DFQATT, CDR2 SNEGSKA (reference sequence).

There are a few counts of this clonotype. This chain uses TRBV5-6 with TRBJ2-4; no clear D gene. The ends were cut back, 4 bases at V and 3 bases at J, with 11 bases in the middle. The CDR3 has 14 amino acids. Germline CDR1 and CDR2: SGHDT and YYEEEE. The chain's CDR3 is CASSNQRGKNIQYF. Here the CDR3 DNA reads TGTGCCAGCAGCAACCAGAGAGGCAAAAACATTCAGTACTTC.

This clonotype was picked up many times. The rearrangement links TRBV20-1 to TRBJ2-7; D is undetermined. The CDR3 totals 13 residues. Germline-derived CDR1 and CDR2 are DFQATT and SNEGSKA (reference sequence). Trimming took 3 bases from V and 6 from J, leaving 15 bases between them. The chain's CDR3 is CSASGVQPLEQYF. In DNA form, the CDR3 reads TGCAGTGCTAGTGGGGTACAGCCGCTCGAGCAGTACTTC.

V usage is TRBV5-4 and J usage is TRBJ2-3, with 7 nucleotides matching TRBD2. The CDR3 covers 16 residues. From germline, CDR1 is SGHNT and CDR2 YYREEE (reference sequence). The V gene end was trimmed by 4 bases and the J gene end by 9 bases; junction bases not matched to a gene: 17. This CDR3 is CASSRQGSEWGGTQYF. CDR3 DNA: TGTGCCAGCAGCCGCCAAGGCTCCGAGTGGGGGGGGACGCAGTATTTT.

The CDR3, as DNA: TGTGCCAGTAGTATGCCTAGCGGGGCCTCTAGCACAGATACGCAGTATTTT. Its translation is CASSMPSGASSTDTQYF. The rearrangement links TRBV19 to TRBJ2-3, with 9 bases lining up with TRBD2. This CDR3 has 17 residues. Trimming took 3 bases from V and 0 from J; bases not matched to a gene: 7. CDR1 and CDR2 (germline): LNHDA, SQIVND (reference sequence).

This clonotype was seen a few times. The V gene is TRBV12-3 or TRBV12-4, the J gene TRBJ2-4; the D is unclear. The V end was cut by 4 bases, the J end by 12 bases, with 10 bases between. This CDR3 comprises 11 residues. The CDR3 protein is CASSSDRTQYF. CDR3 bases: TGTGCCAGCAGTTCGGACCGCACTCAGTACTTC.

This clonotype was seen many times. The CDR3: CASSVERGGPQHF. DNA for the CDR3: TGTGCCAGCAGTGTCGAGCGGGGGGGGCCCCAGCATTTT. The rearrangement links TRBV12-3 or TRBV12-4 to TRBJ1-5; perhaps TRBD1 as D (5 bases). V shed 5 bases and J shed 9 bases, with 14 bases lying between them. The CDR3 loop spans 13 amino acids.

The rearrangement links TRBV2 to TRBJ2-1; 9 bases align to TRBD1. Germline loops: CDR1 SNHLY, CDR2 FYNNEI. V lost 2 bases, J lost 9 bases, and 8 bases stayed unmatched. This CDR3 has 15 residues. The CDR3 bases are TGTGCCAGCAGTGAACTAGGGACAGGGCTGGGTGAGCAGTTCTTC. This codes for CASSELGTGLGEQFF.

V gene TRBV10-1 combines with J gene TRBJ2-1; D may be TRBD1 (5 bases). Trimming pared 6 bases from V and 4 bases from J, leaving 16 bases between. This CDR3 contains 15 residues. CDR1 and CDR2 from the germline V gene are WNHNN and SYGVQD (reference sequence). The CDR3 DNA is TGCGCCAGCAGCGCGGACACCCTTAAGTACAATGAGCAGTTCTTC. It translates to CASSADTLKYNEQFF.

The rearrangement links TRBV24-1 to TRBJ2-3; TRBD1 matches 10 bases. V was clipped by 3 bases and J by 6 bases; unmatched bases: 5. CDR1 is KGHDR and CDR2 is SFDVKD in the germline V gene. This CDR3 has 15 amino acids. CDR3 coding DNA: TGTGCCACCAGTGATGCCGGGACAGGGGCCGATACGCAGTATTTT. As protein: CATSDAGTGADTQYF.